Listed below are T cell receptor beta chains from one sample, sequenced in a study of blood T cells in healthy people across ages. TCRdb reprocessed the 5' RACE reads with MiXCR, giving one entry per CDR3 protein. This table has 550,000 to 750,000 distinct CDR3 sequences, 21% appearing once. Material: blood. These receptors originate from a man aged 65 to 79 in good health. The CDR3 runs from the conserved cysteine through the conserved F or W. D genes are given only for firm matches. Where a row states a size, it is once, few, many or the class of an expanded clone; other rows omit it.

J: TRBJ2-1
V: TRBV12-3/TRBV12-4
D: .
size: few
CDR3: CASVNTNEQFF
DNA: TGTGCCAGCGTTAATACGAATGAGCAGTTCTTC

J: TRBJ1-6
V: TRBV2
D: .
size: .
CDR3: CASSEGIGSPLHF
DNA: TGCGCCAGCAGTGAGGGGATCGGTTCACCCCTCCACTTT

J: TRBJ2-5
V: TRBV4-1
D: .
size: .
CDR3: CASSQVGSQETQYF
DNA: TGCGCCAGCAGCCAAGTAGGTTCCCAAGAGACCCAGTACTTC

J: TRBJ1-2
V: TRBV3-1
D: .
size: few
CDR3: CASSPGTTQLGGYTF
DNA: TGTGCCAGCAGCCCCGGGACAACCCAGCTGGGGGGCTACACCTTC

J: TRBJ2-2
V: TRBV7-6
D: .
size: .
CDR3: CASSRGSTGELFF
DNA: TGTGCCAGCAGCCGGGGGAGCACCGGGGAGCTGTTTTTT

J: TRBJ2-5
V: TRBV29-1
D: .
size: many
CDR3: CSVEIRQETQYF
DNA: TGCAGCGTTGAAATCCGACAAGAGACCCAGTACTTC

J: TRBJ2-4
V: TRBV12-3/TRBV12-4
D: .
size: .
CDR3: CASRISPKNIQYF
DNA: TGTGCCAGCCGCATATCACCCAAAAACATTCAGTACTTC

J: TRBJ2-7
V: TRBV28
D: .
size: few
CDR3: CASSQLDRNYEQYF
DNA: TGTGCCAGCAGTCAACTTGACCGAAACTACGAGCAGTACTTC

J: TRBJ2-7
V: TRBV6-6
D: TRBD1
size: .
CDR3: CASSYGQGAPYEQYF
DNA: TGTGCCAGCAGTTATGGGCAGGGGGCCCCCTACGAGCAGTACTTC

J: TRBJ2-3
V: TRBV20-1
D: .
size: few
CDR3: CSARDGVTTDTQYF
DNA: TGCAGTGCTAGAGATGGGGTAACCACAGATACGCAGTATTTT

J: TRBJ2-1
V: TRBV6-2/TRBV6-3
D: TRBD2
size: many
CDR3: CASSTSGYSYNEQFF
DNA: TGTGCCAGCAGCACTAGCGGGTACTCCTACAATGAGCAGTTCTTC

J: TRBJ2-3
V: TRBV6-2/TRBV6-3
D: TRBD2
size: .
CDR3: CASSQGLAGEIDTQYF
DNA: TGTGCCAGCAGCCAGGGACTAGCGGGAGAAATAGATACGCAGTATTTT

J: TRBJ2-1
V: TRBV5-1
D: TRBD2
size: .
CDR3: CASSTNLAGPYNEQFF
DNA: TGCGCCAGCAGCACCAACTTAGCGGGACCCTACAATGAGCAGTTCTTC

J: TRBJ1-4
V: TRBV3-1
D: .
size: many
CDR3: CASRVTENANEKLFF
DNA: TGTGCCAGCAGGGTTACGGAGAACGCTAATGAAAAACTGTTTTTT

J: TRBJ1-6
V: TRBV20-1
D: .
size: .
CDR3: CSARVSYYTGTNSPLHF
DNA: TGCAGTGCTAGGGTTTCGTACTATACAGGGACCAATTCACCCCTCCACTTT

J: TRBJ1-1
V: TRBV11-2
D: TRBD1
size: many
CDR3: CASSDGTVTEAFF
DNA: TGTGCCAGCAGCGACGGGACAGTCACTGAAGCTTTCTTT

J: TRBJ2-1
V: TRBV5-5
D: TRBD2
size: few
CDR3: CASSQGTSGTLPSYNEQFF
DNA: TGTGCCAGCAGCCAAGGGACTAGCGGGACCCTTCCCTCCTACAATGAGCAGTTCTTC

J: TRBJ2-7
V: TRBV20-1
D: .
size: few
CDR3: CSARAGGLTSYEQYF
DNA: TGCAGTGCTAGAGCTGGGGGCTTGACCTCCTACGAGCAGTACTTC

J: TRBJ2-1
V: TRBV12-3/TRBV12-4
D: .
size: once
CDR3: CASSSTLGAGSSYNEQFF
DNA: TGTGCCAGCAGTTCCACGTTGGGGGCGGGGAGCTCCTACAATGAGCAGTTCTTC

J: TRBJ2-2
V: TRBV5-1
D: TRBD2
size: .
CDR3: CASGTGTSKTGELFF
DNA: TGCGCCAGCGGCACAGGGACTAGCAAGACCGGGGAGCTGTTTTTT

J: TRBJ2-3
V: TRBV29-1
D: TRBD2
size: .
CDR3: CSVEDELAGSRYSTDTQYF
DNA: TGCAGCGTTGAAGATGAACTAGCGGGATCTCGTTATAGCACAGATACGCAGTATTTT

J: TRBJ2-1
V: TRBV12-3/TRBV12-4
D: .
size: .
CDR3: CASSIQWSSYNEQFF
DNA: TGTGCCAGCAGTATACAGTGGAGCTCCTACAATGAGCAGTTCTTC

J: TRBJ2-1
V: TRBV14
D: TRBD2
size: .
CDR3: CASSQPGGGFVEQFF
DNA: TGTGCCAGCAGCCAACCCGGGGGGGGTTTTGTTGAGCAGTTCTTC

J: TRBJ1-2
V: TRBV9
D: .
size: .
CDR3: CASSVEGVSDYGYTF
DNA: TGTGCCAGCAGCGTAGAGGGGGTCTCTGACTATGGCTACACCTTC

J: TRBJ2-2
V: TRBV20-1
D: .
size: .
CDR3: CSASGLPWELFF
DNA: TGCAGTGCTAGCGGGCTTCCGTGGGAGCTGTTTTTT

J: TRBJ2-5
V: TRBV6-6
D: TRBD1
size: few
CDR3: CASSADRMKETQYF
DNA: TGTGCCAGCAGTGCGGACAGGATGAAAGAGACCCAGTACTTC

J: TRBJ1-4
V: TRBV7-9
D: .
size: many
CDR3: CASSLAGGGEKLFF
DNA: TGTGCCAGCAGCTTAGCTGGAGGGGGTGAAAAACTGTTTTTT

J: TRBJ2-7
V: TRBV7-2
D: TRBD2
size: .
CDR3: CAGSLRGLEYEQYF
DNA: TGTGCCGGCAGCTTACGTGGACTAGAGTACGAGCAGTACTTC

J: TRBJ2-3
V: TRBV6-5
D: .
size: .
CDR3: CASSLGSNPSRDTQYF
DNA: TGTGCCAGCAGCCTCGGCAGTAACCCATCAAGAGATACGCAGTATTTT

J: TRBJ1-6
V: TRBV7-2
D: .
size: .
CDR3: CASSPREGEVSPLHF
DNA: TGTGCCAGCAGCCCCCGAGAGGGGGAGGTCTCACCCCTCCACTTT

J: TRBJ2-3
V: TRBV14
D: .
size: few
CDR3: CASSQQTTRSTQYF
DNA: TGTGCCAGCAGCCAACAAACCACACGCAGTACGCAGTATTTT

J: TRBJ2-5
V: TRBV12-5
D: TRBD1
size: few
CDR3: CASGAGQGPETQYF
DNA: TGTGCTAGTGGTGCGGGACAGGGCCCAGAGACCCAGTACTTC

J: TRBJ2-3
V: TRBV5-1
D: .
size: .
CDR3: CASTPFGVSDTQYF
DNA: TGCGCCAGTACCCCCTTCGGGGTTTCAGATACGCAGTATTTT

J: TRBJ2-1
V: TRBV9
D: .
size: .
CDR3: CASSVEIRSVNEQFF
DNA: TGTGCCAGCAGCGTAGAGATTAGGTCAGTCAATGAGCAGTTCTTC

J: TRBJ2-2
V: TRBV14
D: .
size: few
CDR3: CASSQARQNTGELFF
DNA: TGTGCCAGCAGCCAAGCCAGGCAGAACACCGGGGAGCTGTTTTTT

J: TRBJ1-4
V: TRBV9
D: TRBD1
size: many
CDR3: CASSVGQGAEKLFF
DNA: TGTGCCAGCAGCGTCGGACAGGGGGCAGAAAAACTGTTTTTT

J: TRBJ2-5
V: TRBV5-1
D: TRBD2
size: .
CDR3: CASSWRASGTSETQYF
DNA: TGCGCCAGCAGCTGGAGAGCTAGCGGGACATCGGAGACCCAGTACTTC

J: TRBJ2-5
V: TRBV7-2
D: .
size: .
CDR3: CAGSLEIQETQYF
DNA: TGTGCCGGCAGCTTAGAAATTCAAGAGACCCAGTACTTC

J: TRBJ2-5
V: TRBV2
D: TRBD2
size: .
CDR3: CASGRGRDETQYF
DNA: TGTGCCAGCGGTCGCGGGAGGGATGAGACCCAGTACTTC

J: TRBJ2-6
V: TRBV6-1
D: TRBD1
size: .
CDR3: CASIYRGLSSGANVLTF
DNA: TGTGCCAGCATATACAGGGGTCTAAGCTCTGGGGCCAACGTCCTGACTTTC

J: TRBJ1-4
V: TRBV12-3/TRBV12-4
D: TRBD1
size: few
CDR3: CASRTGQRNEKLFF
DNA: TGTGCCAGCAGAACGGGACAGAGAAATGAAAAACTGTTTTTT

J: TRBJ2-1
V: TRBV28
D: .
size: few
CDR3: CASPSPHNEQFF
DNA: TGTGCCAGCCCATCCCCCCACAATGAGCAGTTCTTC

J: TRBJ2-5
V: TRBV7-2
D: .
size: .
CDR3: CASSFRGRGQETQYF
DNA: TGTGCCAGCAGCTTCAGGGGAAGGGGCCAAGAGACCCAGTACTTC

J: TRBJ2-7
V: TRBV5-1
D: .
size: few
CDR3: CASSWGDVYEQYF
DNA: TGCGCCAGCAGCTGGGGGGACGTCTACGAGCAGTACTTC

J: TRBJ2-4
V: TRBV12-3/TRBV12-4
D: .
size: .
CDR3: CASSLIQGWTKNIQYF
DNA: TGTGCCAGCAGTTTAATACAGGGTTGGACCAAAAACATTCAGTACTTC

J: TRBJ2-2
V: TRBV5-5
D: TRBD2
size: few
CDR3: CASTHTSGITGELFF
DNA: TGTGCCAGCACCCATACTAGCGGGATCACCGGGGAGCTGTTTTTT

J: TRBJ2-7
V: TRBV7-2
D: .
size: few
CDR3: CAGSSARTSYEQYF
DNA: TGTGCCGGCAGCTCTGCCCGGACAAGCTACGAGCAGTACTTC

J: TRBJ1-2
V: TRBV5-1
D: TRBD1
size: .
CDR3: CASSAGQALDVYTF
DNA: TGCGCCAGCAGCGCGGGACAGGCGTTGGATGTCTACACCTTC

J: TRBJ2-7
V: TRBV30
D: TRBD1
size: few
CDR3: CAWSGQGWDSEQYF
DNA: TGTGCCTGGAGTGGACAGGGATGGGATTCCGAGCAGTACTTC

J: TRBJ2-7
V: TRBV28
D: TRBD1
size: many
CDR3: CASSPTGTGFKEQYF
DNA: TGTGCCAGCAGCCCAACCGGGACAGGGTTTAAGGAGCAGTACTTC

J: TRBJ2-7
V: TRBV5-1
D: TRBD2
size: .
CDR3: CASSQITSGKGNEQYF
DNA: TGCGCCAGCAGCCAGATTACTAGCGGGAAAGGGAACGAGCAGTACTTC

J: TRBJ2-3
V: TRBV7-2
D: TRBD1
size: .
CDR3: CASSGQTGSADTQYF
DNA: TGTGCCAGCAGCGGCCAGACAGGGTCTGCAGATACGCAGTATTTT

J: TRBJ2-7
V: TRBV5-1
D: .
size: .
CDR3: CASSDALLYEQYF
DNA: TGCGCCAGCAGCGATGCGCTCCTCTACGAGCAGTACTTC

J: TRBJ1-1
V: TRBV6-1
D: .
size: many
CDR3: CASSEGLNTEAFF
DNA: TGTGCCAGCAGTGAAGGTCTGAACACTGAAGCTTTCTTT

J: TRBJ2-2
V: TRBV28
D: TRBD2
size: .
CDR3: CASRKTSRITGELFF
DNA: TGTGCCAGCAGGAAGACTAGCAGAATTACCGGGGAGCTGTTTTTT

J: TRBJ2-4
V: TRBV18
D: .
size: .
CDR3: CASSPSVAKNIQYF
DNA: TGTGCCAGCTCACCAAGTGTAGCCAAAAACATTCAGTACTTC

J: TRBJ2-2
V: TRBV5-5
D: .
size: few
CDR3: CASGGLEKYTGELFF
DNA: TGTGCCAGCGGCGGGCTAGAAAAGTACACCGGGGAGCTGTTTTTT

J: TRBJ1-2
V: TRBV9
D: TRBD1
size: .
CDR3: CASSVSGSGGYGYTF
DNA: TGTGCCAGCAGCGTCAGCGGGTCAGGGGGCTATGGCTACACCTTC

J: TRBJ2-6
V: TRBV6-6
D: .
size: few
CDR3: CASNSVSGANVLTF
DNA: TGTGCCAGCAATAGCGTTTCTGGGGCCAACGTCCTGACTTTC